The TCR beta chain described here comes from a study of identical twins. In germline, CDR1 is MNHNY, CDR2 SVGAGI (reference sequence). The CDR3 spans 13 residues. V dropped 6 bases and J dropped 4; count of bases not matched to a gene: 2. This clonotype appeared once. TCRdb processed the 5' RACE reads anew with MiXCR; each CDR3 protein has one entry. The sample shows about 530,000 distinct CDR3 sequences, approximately 20% of them seen only once. These data were also reused for a study on yellow fever vaccine responses in identical twins.

The sequenced sample consisted of CD4+ T cells sorted from blood. This clonotype was sampled from a woman aged 18-29 years in good health. The chain employs TRBV6-6 and TRBJ2-5; 10 nucleotides match TRBD1. The CDR3 nucleotides are TGTGCCAGCAGCGACAGGGGGCGAGAGACCCAGTACTTC. Encoded protein: CASSDRGRETQYF.